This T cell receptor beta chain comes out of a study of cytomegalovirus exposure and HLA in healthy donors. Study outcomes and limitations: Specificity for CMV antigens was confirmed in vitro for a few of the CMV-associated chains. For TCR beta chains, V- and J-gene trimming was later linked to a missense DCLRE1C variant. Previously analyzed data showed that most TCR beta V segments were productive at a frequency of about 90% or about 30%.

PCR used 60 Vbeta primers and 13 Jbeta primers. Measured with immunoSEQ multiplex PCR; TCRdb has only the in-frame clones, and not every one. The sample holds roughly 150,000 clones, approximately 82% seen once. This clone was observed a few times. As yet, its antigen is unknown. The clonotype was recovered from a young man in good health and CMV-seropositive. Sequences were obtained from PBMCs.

CDR3 in DNA: TGCGCCAGCAGCCAAGGGTTGAGTGAAGCTTTCTTT. It specifies CASSQGLSEAFF. The chain recombines TRBV4-1 with TRBJ1-1; D ambiguous. Germline CDR1 is MGHRA and CDR2 is YSYEKL. The V end lost 1 base, the J end lost 7 bases, and 7 bases lay between the germline ends. The CDR3 is made up of 12 amino acids.